These T cell receptor beta chains were read from a single sample in a study of long-term antiretroviral therapy in people with HIV. The assay was immunoSEQ multiplex PCR, and TCRdb's table has in-frame clones only and misses some. The data contain a few thousand clones, 85% to 90% of them singletons. The sequencing here drew on unsorted PBMCs, taken 1.3 years after starting antiretroviral therapy. The source of these receptors is a woman between 50 and 59 years old with HIV. CDR3s leave out the opening cysteine and the closing phenylalanine or tryptophan.

j_call v_call cdr3_aa
TRBJ2-1 TRBV12-5 ASGPGHSTYNEQF
TRBJ2-5 TRBV5-1 ASSLEGRAGHQETQY
TRBJ1-4 TRBV4-1 ASSQEVWTGQLVPNEKLF
TRBJ1-1 TRBV5-1 ASSLGATEAF
TRBJ2-5 TRBV5-1 ASSFADNPQETQY
TRBJ1-4 TRBV27 ASRGFNEKLF
TRBJ2-7 TRBV18 ASSLTGAASYEQY
TRBJ1-1 TRBV7-9 ASSLALGRGNAEAF
TRBJ2-7 TRBV4-1 ASSQSGTSGSYEQY
TRBJ2-3 TRBV5-1 ASSRNPIAGITTDTQY
TRBJ2-5 TRBV10-3 AIRGQPTSYNQETQY
TRBJ2-3 TRBV18 ASSPLGTKLTDTQY
TRBJ1-3 TRBV29-1 SANGGNTIY
TRBJ1-3 TRBV2 ASRDREGNTIY
TRBJ1-2 TRBV10-3 AISESPLQIGVHGYT
TRBJ2-6 TRBV6-5 ASSLSSGANVLT
TRBJ2-5 TRBV7-9 ASSPTRLAGAQETQY
TRBJ2-2 TRBV7-2 ASSLGKIQGLTGELF
TRBJ1-3 TRBV30 AWSLGNTIY
TRBJ2-3 TRBV19 ASSIVGGNEITDTQY
TRBJ1-2 TRBV6-5 ASSYFATGGADGYT
TRBJ2-7 TRBV11-2 ASSLQGGVYEQY
TRBJ2-5 TRBV19 ASSIDPPGSSGGSQETQY
TRBJ2-1 TRBV11-2 ASSLSPPPFGNEQF
TRBJ2-7 TRBV5-8 ASSLRLAGGEQY
TRBJ1-1 TRBV6-4 ASSDSTGGNTEAF
TRBJ1-6 TRBV4-1 ASSPHQGENSPLH
TRBJ2-5 TRBV19 ASSLWQGTQETQY
TRBJ1-5 TRBV18 ASSFRDGDQPQH
TRBJ1-1 TRBV27 ASSLGPRGRAF
TRBJ1-2 TRBV5-6 ASSLLLRGRGGYT
TRBJ1-3 TRBV27 ASSLRTGSGNTIY
TRBJ1-2 TRBV1 TSSPSGAGGYT
TRBJ2-1 TRBV2 ASSGLASYNEQF
TRBJ2-6 TRBV5-5 ASSLARAGANVLT
TRBJ1-4 TRBV2 ASSPTGDEKLF
TRBJ1-1 TRBV18 ASSPQTGYSDTEAF
TRBJ2-1 TRBV7-9 ASSGRDNEQF
TRBJ1-2 TRBV5-1 ASSPDPSYGYT
TRBJ1-3 TRBV30 AWRGGNLGNTIY
TRBJ2-3 TRBV18 ASSPLGGLGDTQY